Below are 14 T cell receptor beta chains sequenced from a single sample in a study of response to subunit inactivated influenza vaccine. One entry per CDR3 protein, called by TCRdb with MiXCR from the RT-PCR reads. This sample has approximately 520,000 distinct CDR3 sequences, with 15% to 20% found just once. The sequenced sample was CD4+ T cells sorted from PBMCs, obtained roughly 24 months after vaccination. All receptors come from a man in his fifties or sixties who received an inactivated influenza vaccine.

This clonotype was observed a handful of times. The chain carries TRBV20-1 and TRBJ2-1, with 11 bases aligning to TRBD2. Per germline, CDR1 DFQATT and CDR2 SNEGSKA (reference sequence). The CDR3 contains 14 residues. V was pared by 3 bases and J by 8 bases, with 6 bases of the junction left unmatched. CDR3 amino acids: CSARTSGEGDEQFF. The CDR3 nucleotides are TGCAGTGCTAGGACTAGCGGGGAAGGGGATGAGCAGTTCTTC.

Many counts were recorded for this clonotype. The J gene is TRBJ1-1, the V gene TRBV3-1; D is uncertain. The CDR3 has 14 residues. Germline CDR1 and CDR2: LGHDT and YNNKEL (reference sequence). Trimming stripped 0 bases from V and 3 bases from J, with 8 bases between. The CDR3 DNA follows: TGTGCCAGCAGCCAAGATACAGTCTACACTGAAGCTTTCTTT. Translation: CASSQDTVYTEAFF.

Only a few counts were recorded for this clonotype. V usage is TRBV7-2 and J usage is TRBJ2-1, with D possibly matching TRBD2 (6 bases). V lost 5 bases and J lost 7, with 18 bases in between. Germline loops: CDR1 SGHTA, CDR2 FQGNSA. The CDR3 consists of 15 residues. The CDR3 DNA is TGTGCCAGCAGCCCGGGACTCTCGGCTGGTAATGAGCAGTTCTTC. It encodes CASSPGLSAGNEQFF.

The chain uses TRBV30 and TRBJ2-7, with 9 bases identical to TRBD2. The CDR3 consists of 14 residues. J gave up 3 bases and V 3 bases, and 6 bases lay outside the gene matches. Germline lookup yields CDR1 GTSNPN and CDR2 SVGIG (reference sequence). For the CDR3, the DNA is TGTGCCTGGAGCCAAGCGGGGGGATTCTACGAGCAGTACTTC. Protein: CAWSQAGGFYEQYF.

This clonotype was seen a handful of times. This rearrangement joins TRBV29-1 to TRBJ1-2, with TRBD1 matching 8 bases. This CDR3 is built from 13 residues. V dropped 4 bases and J dropped 4; count of bases not matched to a gene: 5. Germline CDR1 reads SQVTM; CDR2 reads ANQGSEA. The CDR3 protein is CSVAGTGFYGYTF. CDR3 in DNA: TGCAGCGTTGCTGGGACAGGATTCTATGGCTACACCTTC.

A few counts support this clonotype. This chain connects TRBV7-2 to TRBJ1-2; TRBD1 matches at 9 bases. Germline CDR1 is SGHTA and CDR2 is FQGNSA. The CDR3 runs to 14 residues. The ends lost 5 bases at V and 3 bases at J; junction bases unmatched: 4. The CDR3 region is CASSTDRGYYGYTF. The DNA for the CDR3 is TGTGCCAGCAGCACGGACAGGGGCTACTATGGCTACACCTTC.

The rearrangement links TRBV20-1 to TRBJ1-2; 10 nucleotides agree with TRBD1. CDR1 DFQATT and CDR2 SNEGSKA come from the germline V gene (reference sequence). Trimming took 1 base from V and 4 from J; bases not matched to a gene: 3. This CDR3 region has 14 residues. CDR3 protein: CSARVRDRGYGYTF. DNA for the CDR3: TGCAGTGCTAGAGTAAGGGACAGGGGCTATGGCTACACCTTC.

This chain connects TRBV12-3 or TRBV12-4 to TRBJ2-7, with D perhaps given as TRBD1 or TRBD2 (5 bases each). Trimming took off 7 bases at V and 1 base at J, with 14 bases between the two ends. The CDR3 is 14 amino acids. The DNA of the CDR3 is TGTGCCAGCAAAATCCCGGGACGGTCCTACGAGCAGTACTTC. Encoded protein: CASKIPGRSYEQYF.

DNA for the CDR3: TGTGCCAGCAGCCCGCTAGCGGGAGCCCTCGAGCAGTACTTC. Protein: CASSPLAGALEQYF. This rearrangement joins TRBV3-1 to TRBJ2-7; TRBD2 matches at 10 bases. V was clipped by 4 bases and J by 6 bases; unmatched bases: 6. The CDR3 covers 14 residues. Germline CDR1 LGHDT, CDR2 YNNKEL (reference sequence).

The rearrangement uses TRBV6-2 or TRBV6-3 and TRBJ2-1, with D perhaps TRBD2 (6 bases). The V end lost 2 bases, the J end lost 6 bases, and 8 bases lay between the germline ends. Germline CDR1 reads MNHEY; CDR2 reads SVGEGT. The CDR3 has 13 residues. Here the CDR3 reads CASSYRGSNEQFF. Here the CDR3 DNA reads TGTGCCAGCAGTTACCGGGGGAGCAATGAGCAGTTCTTC.

The CDR3 protein is CSARDRVSNEQYF. The CDR3 coding sequence is TGCAGTGCTAGGGACAGGGTTAGTAACGAGCAGTACTTC. This chain links TRBV20-1 with TRBJ2-7, with 8 bases lining up with TRBD1. With 3 bases clipped from V and 5 bases from J, the junction kept 6 bases outside the gene matches. The CDR3 runs 13 residues. Germline V gene sequence: CDR1 DFQATT, CDR2 SNEGSKA (reference sequence).

This clonotype has a handful of counts. V gene TRBV11-2 combines with J gene TRBJ1-2; TRBD1 might be the D (5 bases). Trimming shortened V by 1 base and J by 6 bases, and 12 bases separated the two germline ends. CDR1 and CDR2 from the germline V gene are SGHAT and FQNNGV. The CDR3 extends over 14 amino acids. CDR3 residues: CASSLGLSRDGYTF. The CDR3 DNA sequence: TGTGCCAGCAGCTTAGGATTGTCCAGGGATGGCTACACCTTC.

The chain uses TRBV29-1 and TRBJ2-5, with TRBD1 matching over 7 bases. Germline V CDR1 and CDR2: SQVTM, ANQGSEA. The junction had 23 bases not matched to a gene; V was cut back by 6 bases and J by 7 bases. The CDR3 contains 17 residues. The CDR3: CSVEGAGRSRRDGTQYF. The CDR3 nucleotides are TGCAGCGTCGAGGGGGCAGGGCGGAGTCGTCGAGATGGGACCCAGTACTTC.

The chain links TRBV3-1 to TRBJ2-2; 10 positions match TRBD2. With V trimmed by 1 base and J by 4 bases, 3 bases remained unmatched. The CDR3 totals 16 residues. Germline values: CDR1 LGHDT, CDR2 YNNKEL (reference sequence). Here the CDR3 reads CASSQGLAGLTGELFF. DNA of the CDR3: TGTGCCAGCAGCCAAGGACTAGCGGGCCTCACCGGGGAGCTGTTTTTT.